This T cell receptor (beta chain) appears in the sequencing data of a study of shared clonotypes between healthy human individuals. Study-wide findings and caveats: Researchers found naive subsets generally carried larger estimated richness than memory subsets.

The CDR3 has 15 amino acids. V was shortened by 2 bases and J by 8 bases, with 18 bases between the two germline ends. CDR1 is KGHSH, CDR2 LQKENI, per germline. Clones were sequenced by immunoSEQ multiplex PCR, and TCRdb holds only the in-frame ones, with some missing. The repertoire includes over 400,000 clones, approximately 94% of them detected once, and about 0.06% sits in the top ten. As regards this clone: Its antigen remains unidentified.

The gene calls are TRBV18 and TRBJ1-2; D may be TRBD1 (6 bases). The sample comprised naive CD4+ T cells sorted from blood. Specified subset: CD45RA+ positively selected. This receptor was obtained from a woman in her thirties in good health. The CDR3: CASSPRQVDGAGYTF. CDR3 in DNA: TGTGCCAGCTCACCAAGACAGGTAGACGGCGCAGGCTACACCTTC. The whole variable domain, remainder taken from reference TRBV18 and TRBJ1-2, is NAGVMQNPRHLVRRRGQEARLRCSPMKGHSHVYWYRQLPEEGLKFMVYLQKENIIDESGMPKERFSAEFPKEGPSILRIQQVVRGDSAAYFCASSPRQVDGAGYTFGSGTRLTVV.